A single T cell receptor (beta chain) is shown here with its context. Its antigen remains unidentified. The CDR3 is made up of 14 amino acids. Germline V gene lookup returns CDR1 MNHEY and CDR2 SMNVEV (reference sequence). Trimming removed 7 bases from V and 6 bases from J; junction bases left unmatched: 8. The record originates from a study of Ad26.COV2.S vaccination and SARS-CoV-2 variants. About the study: By the intramuscular route, Ad26.COV2.S was given once, or twice 56 days apart.

The treatment denotes: over 15 received Ad26.COV2.S at low or high dose, single or two shots; 5 received placebo; per-sample allocation not given. The samples date from day 63 after the first vaccine or placebo injection. Within Boston, the person who donated was an adult of 18-55 years. Produced via immunoSEQ multiplex PCR; TCRdb's table is partial and in-frame only. The sample carries roughly 510,000 clones, roughly 87% recorded once. Overall study results and limits: Substantial breadth was reported for post-vaccination spike-specific CD8+ and CD4+ T cells. Total responses of T cells may have been underestimated by the analyses of TCR breadth and depth.

The chain links TRBV27 to TRBJ2-1; 8 bases agree with TRBD2. The sequences come from peripheral blood, collected in a trial of Ad26.COV2.S vaccine versus placebo. The source of this sequence is a person between 18 and 59 years old who received the Ad26.COV2.S COVID-19 vaccine or a placebo. CDR3 amino acids: CASISSGSRNEQFF. Written as DNA, the CDR3 is TGTGCCAGCATTTCCAGCGGGAGCCGCAATGAGCAGTTCTTC.